This TCR beta chain is from a study of T cell responses to AZD1222 COVID-19 vaccine. This clone was detected many times. Only in-frame clones appear in the TCRdb table, and some are missing; sequencing was by immunoSEQ multiplex PCR. The sample consists of just over 150,000 clones, approximately 87% of them appearing once. With 5 bases removed from V and 3 bases from J, the gap between germline ends came to 14 bases. The CDR3 sequence is 14 residues long. The V gene's germline CDR1 is SEHNR and CDR2 FQNEAQ (reference sequence). The rearrangement uses TRBV7-9 and TRBJ2-7; D ambiguous. Specimen: peripheral blood, collected 28 days after the second AZD1222 dose. The sequence derives from an adult who received the AZD1222 COVID-19 vaccine. Written as DNA, the CDR3 is TGTGCCAGCAGCCCCCCGGACGGATTCTACGAGCAGTACTTC. It is translated as CASSPPDGFYEQYF.